This T cell receptor beta chain was recovered during a study of T cell responses to AZD1222 COVID-19 vaccine. Study-wide results and limits: Baseline seropositivity occurred in only a handful of AZD1222 recipients.

This table comes from immunoSEQ multiplex PCR, and its TCRdb copy is limited to in-frame clones, with some not included. This table has about 150,000 clones, about 91% appearing once. V gave up 4 bases and J gave up 2 bases, with 11 bases separating them. Germline values: CDR1 GTSNPN, CDR2 SVGIG (reference sequence). The CDR3 sequence is 13 residues long. With regard to this clone: Antigen unknown.

The source was peripheral blood, collected 28 days after the second AZD1222 dose. The gene calls are TRBV30 and TRBJ1-2; D unclear. The clonotype originates from an adult who received the AZD1222 COVID-19 vaccine. This CDR3 is CAWNGGSNYGYTF. The CDR3 DNA sequence: TGTGCCTGGAACGGTGGCTCAAACTATGGCTACACCTTC. The whole variable domain, filled in from reference TRBV30 and TRBJ1-2, reads SQTIHQWPATLVQPVGSPLSLECTVEGTSNPNLYWYRQAAGRGLQLLFYSVGIGQISSEVPQNLSASRPQDRQFILSSKKLLLSDSGFYLCAWNGGSNYGYTFGSGTRLTVV.